This T cell receptor beta chain was captured by sequencing in a study of blood T cell repertoires in COVID-19. The count of this clone is one. Profiling relied on immunoSEQ multiplex PCR, and the TCRdb table lists in-frame clones only, not all of them. The top ten hold about 1.2% of the sample, which has a few hundred thousand clones, around 88% seen once. J was trimmed by 3 bases and V by 7 bases; bases with no gene match: 11. There are 15 residues in the CDR3. CDR1 MNHEY and CDR2 SVGAGI come from the germline V gene. The source is a woman between 45 and 60 years old with acute or convalescent COVID-19. This sequence joins TRBV6-5 and TRBJ1-2, with TRBD1 matching 7 bases. The material sequenced was peripheral blood. CDR3 DNA sequence: TGTGCCAGCACCCCCACGACAGGGTGGGACTATGGCTACACCTTC. Its translation is CASTPTTGWDYGYTF.